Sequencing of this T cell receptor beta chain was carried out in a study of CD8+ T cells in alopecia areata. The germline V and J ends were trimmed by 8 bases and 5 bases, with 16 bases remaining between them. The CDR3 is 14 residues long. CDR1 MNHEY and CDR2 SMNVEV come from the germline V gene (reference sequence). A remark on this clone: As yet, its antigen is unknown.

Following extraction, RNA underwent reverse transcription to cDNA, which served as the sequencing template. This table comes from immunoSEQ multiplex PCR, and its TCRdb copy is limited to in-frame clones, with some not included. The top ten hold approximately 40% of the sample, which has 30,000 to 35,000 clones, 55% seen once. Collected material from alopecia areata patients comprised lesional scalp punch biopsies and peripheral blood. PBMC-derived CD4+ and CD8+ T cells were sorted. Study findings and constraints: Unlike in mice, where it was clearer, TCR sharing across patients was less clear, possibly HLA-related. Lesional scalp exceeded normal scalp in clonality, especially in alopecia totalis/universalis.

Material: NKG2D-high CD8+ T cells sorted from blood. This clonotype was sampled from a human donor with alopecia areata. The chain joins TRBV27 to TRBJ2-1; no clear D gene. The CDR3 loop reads CASSISSSDNEQFF. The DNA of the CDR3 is TGTGCCAGCTCGATCTCCAGCTCTGACAATGAGCAGTTCTTC.